This entry lists 2 T cell receptor beta chains sequenced from one sample in a study of cytotoxic CD8 clonotypes in ibrutinib-treated CLL. Produced via immunoSEQ multiplex PCR; TCRdb's table is partial and in-frame only. The sample has just over 200,000 clones, around 75% seen once. Specimen: PBMCs, collected after 12 months of ibrutinib treatment. These receptors all stem from a human donor with chronic lymphocytic leukemia.

This rearrangement joins TRBV27 to TRBJ1-5; no clear D. The CDR3 is 14 residues long. From germline, CDR1 is MNHEY and CDR2 SMNVEV (reference sequence). Trimming took off 0 bases at V and 6 bases at J, with 9 bases between the two ends. The CDR3 DNA is TGTGCCAGCAGTTTATCGGGAGGCGGTCAGCCCCAGCATTTT. Translation gives CASSLSGGGQPQHF.

The chain links TRBV29-1 to TRBJ1-1; no reliable D call. CDR1 is SQVTM, CDR2 ANQGSEA, per germline. V shed 4 bases and J shed 8 bases, with 11 bases lying between them. This CDR3 region has 11 residues. The chain's CDR3 is CSVGKVGEAFF. The CDR3, as DNA: TGCAGCGTTGGGAAGGTCGGGGAAGCTTTCTTT.